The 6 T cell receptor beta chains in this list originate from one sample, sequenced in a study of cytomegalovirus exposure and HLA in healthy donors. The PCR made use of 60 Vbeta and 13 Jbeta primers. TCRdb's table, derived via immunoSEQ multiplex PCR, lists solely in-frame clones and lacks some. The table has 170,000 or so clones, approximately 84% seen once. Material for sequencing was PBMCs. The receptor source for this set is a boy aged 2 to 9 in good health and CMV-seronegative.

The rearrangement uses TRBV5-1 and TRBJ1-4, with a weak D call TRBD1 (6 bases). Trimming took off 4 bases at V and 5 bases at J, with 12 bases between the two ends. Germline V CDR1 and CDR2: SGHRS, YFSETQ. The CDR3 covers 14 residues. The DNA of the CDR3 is TGCGCCAGCAGCCGGGGGGCTACGAATGAAAAACTGTTTTTT. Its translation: CASSRGATNEKLFF.

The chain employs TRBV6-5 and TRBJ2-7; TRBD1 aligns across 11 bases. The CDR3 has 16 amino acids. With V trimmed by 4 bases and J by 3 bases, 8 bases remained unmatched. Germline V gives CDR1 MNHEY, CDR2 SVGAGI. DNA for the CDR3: TGTGCCAGCAGTTGGGGACAGGGGGGCGGACTCTACGAGCAGTACTTC. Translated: CASSWGQGGGLYEQYF.

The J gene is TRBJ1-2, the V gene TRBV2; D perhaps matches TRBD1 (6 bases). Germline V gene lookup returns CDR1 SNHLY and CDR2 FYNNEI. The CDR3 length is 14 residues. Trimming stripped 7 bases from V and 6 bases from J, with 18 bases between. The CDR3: CASTRGGAFDGYTF. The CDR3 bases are TGTGCCAGCACCCGTGGGGGGGCGTTCGATGGCTACACCTTC. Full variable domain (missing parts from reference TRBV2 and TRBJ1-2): EPEVTQTPSHQVTQMGQEVILRCVPISNHLYFYWYRQILGQKVEFLVSFYNNEISEKSEIFDDQFSVERPDGSNFTLKIRSTKLEDSAMYFCASTRGGAFDGYTFGSGTRLTVV.

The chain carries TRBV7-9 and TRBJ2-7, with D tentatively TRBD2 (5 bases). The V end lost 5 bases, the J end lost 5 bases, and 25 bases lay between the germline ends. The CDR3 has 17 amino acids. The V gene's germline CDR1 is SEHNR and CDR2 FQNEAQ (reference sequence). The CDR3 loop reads CASSPDYRPKGHHEQYF. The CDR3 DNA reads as TGTGCCAGCAGCCCTGACTATCGACCCAAGGGTCACCACGAGCAGTACTTC.

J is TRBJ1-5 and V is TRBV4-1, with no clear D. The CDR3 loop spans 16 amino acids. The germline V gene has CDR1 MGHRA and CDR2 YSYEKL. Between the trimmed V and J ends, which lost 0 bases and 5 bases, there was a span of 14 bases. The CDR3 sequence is CASSQEVRRGDQPQHF. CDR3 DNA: TGCGCCAGCAGCCAAGAAGTAAGGCGGGGAGATCAGCCCCAGCATTTT.

The CDR3 sequence: CASSISGAPYEQYF. CDR3 DNA: TGTGCCAGTAGTATAAGTGGGGCCCCCTACGAGCAGTACTTC. This chain links TRBV19 with TRBJ2-7; a weak D match, TRBD1 (5 bases). The CDR3 sequence is 14 residues long. CDR1 and CDR2 (germline): LNHDA, SQIVND (reference sequence). V was cut by 2 bases and J by 2 bases, with 10 bases left in between.